These 25 T cell receptor beta chains were sequenced from one sample in a study of cytomegalovirus exposure and HLA in healthy donors. Both 60 Vbeta primers and 13 Jbeta primers went into the PCR. TCRdb's table, derived via immunoSEQ multiplex PCR, lists solely in-frame clones and lacks some. The sample carries more than 90,000 clones, just over 75% recorded once. The specimen was PBMCs. Every receptor here comes from a man in his thirties or forties in good health and CMV-seronegative.

The chain recombines TRBV9 with TRBJ1-1; D is perhaps TRBD1 (5 bases). CDR3 length equals 13 residues. Germline assignment: CDR1 SGDLS and CDR2 YYNGEE. V was cut by 5 bases and J by 3 bases, with 11 bases left in between. The CDR3 DNA sequence: TGTGCCAGCAGATCAGACAGACACACTGAAGCTTTCTTT. It encodes CASRSDRHTEAFF.

The rearrangement links TRBV6-1 to TRBJ1-2, with D possibly being TRBD1 (6 bases). CDR1 MNHNS and CDR2 SASEGT come from the germline V gene. This CDR3 region has 14 residues. Trimming shortened V by 7 bases and J by 0 bases, and 12 bases separated the two germline ends. CDR3: CASNYRVSNYGYTF. CDR3 nucleotide sequence: TGTGCCAGCAACTACAGGGTATCTAACTATGGCTACACCTTC.

This clone was seen once. Since a much larger clone is just one base distant, this may be a read error. The J gene is TRBJ2-7, the V gene TRBV5-4; perhaps TRBD2 as D (6 bases). The germline V gene encodes CDR1 SGHNT and CDR2 YYREEE (reference sequence). This CDR3 has 13 residues. Trimming stripped 2 bases from V and 2 bases from J, with 8 bases between. CDR3 residues: CASSLSGAYEQYF. In DNA form, the CDR3 reads TGTGCCAGCAGCTTATCGGGGGCCTACGAGCAGTACTTC. Full variable domain (rest looked up from reference TRBV5-4 and TRBJ2-7): ETGVTQSPTHLIKTRGQQVTLRCSSQSGHNTVSWYQQALGQGPQFIFQYYREEENGRGNFPPRFSGLQFPNYSSELNVNALELDDSALYLCASSLSGAYEQYFGPGTRLTVT.

The chain recombines TRBV27 with TRBJ2-5, with 10 bases that match TRBD1. Unmatched junction bases numbered 6, after V lost 3 bases and J lost 2 bases. Germline V gene lookup returns CDR1 MNHEY and CDR2 SMNVEV (reference sequence). This CDR3 comprises 16 residues. The CDR3 bases are TGTGCCAGCAGTTTCGCCGGACAGGGGGGTCAAGAGACCCAGTACTTC. This translates into CASSFAGQGGQETQYF.

The V call is TRBV5-4, the J call TRBJ2-7, with a weak D call TRBD2 (6 bases). The V end was cut by 0 bases, the J end by 3 bases, with 7 bases between. Germline assignment: CDR1 SGHNT and CDR2 YYREEE (reference sequence). There are 13 residues in the CDR3. The CDR3 here is CASSLAGVYEQYV. DNA for the CDR3: TGTGCCAGCAGCTTGGCGGGGGTCTACGAGCAGTACGTC.

CDR3: CASSVDGSGGRNEQFF. Here the CDR3 DNA reads TGTGCCAGCAGCGTAGACGGGAGCGGGGGGCGCAATGAGCAGTTCTTC. The rearrangement joins TRBV9 to TRBJ2-1; 9 bases align to TRBD2. This CDR3 has 16 residues. CDR1 SGDLS and CDR2 YYNGEE come from the germline V gene. V lost 0 bases to trimming and J lost 6 bases; unmatched junction nucleotides: 7.

This clone was seen once. The chain is built from TRBV29-1 and TRBJ2-7; a weak D match, TRBD1 (5 bases). The ends were cut back, 4 bases at V and 2 bases at J, with 9 bases in the middle. Looked up from germline, CDR1 is SQVTM and CDR2 is ANQGSEA. This CDR3 contains 12 residues. The CDR3 DNA sequence: TGCAGCGTTGGGCAGGGAACCTACGAGCAGTACTTC. It specifies CSVGQGTYEQYF.

This rearrangement joins TRBV4-2 to TRBJ1-1; TRBD1 matches 8 bases. J was trimmed by 5 bases and V by 3 bases; bases with no gene match: 11. Germline V gene sequence: CDR1 LGHNA, CDR2 YNFKEQ. CDR3 length equals 16 residues. CDR3 sequence: CASSHPGQVWRTEAFF. DNA for the CDR3: TGTGCCAGCAGCCACCCGGGACAGGTCTGGAGAACTGAAGCTTTCTTT.

This clone appeared once. The chain joins TRBV29-1 to TRBJ2-3; 7 bases map to TRBD2. Germline V lookup: CDR1 SQVTM, CDR2 ANQGSEA. The CDR3 totals 15 residues. V was clipped by 6 bases and J by 4 bases; unmatched bases: 13. CDR3: CSVKRDYGSSDTQYF. The DNA of the CDR3 is TGCAGCGTGAAGCGGGACTACGGGTCGTCAGATACGCAGTATTTT.

The rearrangement uses TRBV11-2 and TRBJ2-7, with 7 bases lining up with TRBD1. In germline, CDR1 is SGHAT, CDR2 FQNNGV. The CDR3 is made up of 14 amino acids. J gave up 2 bases and V 5 bases, and 6 bases lay outside the gene matches. In DNA form, the CDR3 reads TGTGCCAGCAGCACGGACAGGCAGGCCTACGAGCAGTACTTC. This encodes CASSTDRQAYEQYF.

The chain links TRBV6-5 to TRBJ2-5; tentatively, D is TRBD1 (6 bases). The last part of the DNA fits TRBJ2-7 better; the J call may be wrong. The CDR3 runs 14 residues. From germline, CDR1 is MNHEY and CDR2 SVGAGI. The chain's CDR3 is CASSRRQASYEQYF. CDR3 sequence (DNA): TGTGCCAGCAGTCGGCGACAGGCTTCCTACGAGCAGTACTTC.

V gene TRBV11-3 combines with J gene TRBJ2-5; maybe TRBD2 (7 bases). Germline values: CDR1 SGHNT, CDR2 YENEEA. V shed 5 bases and J shed 5 bases, with 12 bases lying between them. The CDR3 covers 13 residues. CDR3 residues: CASSHREGETQYF. The CDR3 coding sequence is TGTGCCAGCAGCCACAGGGAGGGGGAGACCCAGTACTTC.

The chain employs TRBV27 and TRBJ1-5; TRBD1 aligns across 8 bases. Germline CDR1 and CDR2: MNHEY and SMNVEV (reference sequence). This CDR3 comprises 15 residues. J was trimmed by 4 bases and V by 10 bases; bases with no gene match: 12. CDR3 in amino acids: CATRWGTGGNQPQHF. CDR3 sequence (DNA): TGTGCCACCAGATGGGGGACAGGTGGGAATCAGCCCCAGCATTTT.

The chain joins TRBV7-3 to TRBJ1-2; the D is unclear. V was cut by 0 bases and J by 4 bases, with 9 bases left in between. The germline CDR1 and CDR2 sequences are SGHTA and FQGTGA. This CDR3 is built from 14 residues. The CDR3: CASSLTPGPYGYTF. The CDR3 DNA follows: TGTGCCAGCAGCTTAACCCCAGGCCCCTATGGCTACACCTTC.

The J gene is TRBJ1-1, the V gene TRBV5-1; D gene ambiguous. The germline V and J ends were trimmed by 0 bases and 1 base, with 13 bases remaining between them. Germline-derived CDR1 and CDR2 are SGHRS and YFSETQ. The CDR3 has 16 residues. The CDR3 reads CASSLDRAIANTEAFF. The CDR3 nucleotides read TGCGCCAGCAGCTTGGACAGAGCCATTGCGAACACTGAAGCTTTCTTT.

The chain employs TRBV29-1 and TRBJ2-1, with TRBD1 as a possible D gene (6 bases). Trimming removed 7 bases at V and 2 bases at J, with 15 bases between. This CDR3 has 14 amino acids. Germline V CDR1 and CDR2: SQVTM, ANQGSEA. Written as DNA, the CDR3 is TGCAGCGCCACCCCCCGGGACACCTACAATGAGCAGTTCTTC. The encoded protein is CSATPRDTYNEQFF.

The chain combines TRBV6-5 with TRBJ1-1; no clear D. The CDR3 covers 12 residues. CDR1 and CDR2 (germline): MNHEY, SVGAGI. This chain's CDR3 is CALERVRGEAFF. CDR3 DNA: TGTGCGCTCGAGAGGGTTCGGGGTGAAGCTTTCTTT.

The V and J genes are TRBV4-1 and TRBJ2-1; 10 positions agree with TRBD2. The V gene's germline CDR1 is MGHRA and CDR2 YSYEKL. CDR3 length: 15 residues. J gave up 8 bases and V 6 bases, and 10 bases lay outside the gene matches. The CDR3 is CASSRSGGGGYEQFF. The CDR3 DNA reads as TGCGCCAGCAGTCGCAGCGGGGGGGGTGGCTATGAGCAGTTCTTC.

This sequence joins TRBV5-1 and TRBJ2-3; D is perhaps TRBD2 (6 bases). The length of the CDR3 is 16 residues. CDR1 is SGHRS and CDR2 is YFSETQ in the germline V gene. V dropped 3 bases and J dropped 3 bases, with 17 bases sitting between them. This CDR3 is CASSWGGGRGTDTQYF. The CDR3 DNA follows: TGCGCCAGCAGCTGGGGAGGAGGGCGAGGGACAGATACGCAGTATTTT.

V is TRBV5-1 and J is TRBJ2-1, with 7 bases identical to TRBD2. V dropped 1 base and J dropped 1; count of bases not matched to a gene: 2. CDR1 is SGHRS, CDR2 YFSETQ, per germline. The CDR3 covers 15 residues. In nucleotides, the CDR3 is TGCGCCAGCAGCTTGACGGGAGGTTCCTACAATGAGCAGTTCTTC. Translation gives CASSLTGGSYNEQFF.

This chain connects TRBV19 to TRBJ1-1, with D hard to call. The CDR3 runs 16 residues. Trimming shortened V by 3 bases and J by 0 bases, and 14 bases separated the two germline ends. CDR1 LNHDA and CDR2 SQIVND come from the germline V gene (reference sequence). The CDR3 loop is CASSIGRNIMNTEAFF. DNA for the CDR3: TGTGCCAGTAGTATTGGCCGAAATATAATGAACACTGAAGCTTTCTTT.

The CDR3 spells CASSPRTGLGPQHF. CDR3 coding DNA: TGTGCCAGCAGCCCTCGGACAGGCCTAGGGCCCCAGCATTTT. The rearrangement joins TRBV7-9 to TRBJ1-5; the match to TRBD1 covers 7 bases. V lost 5 bases, J lost 9 bases, and 10 bases stayed unmatched. The CDR3 is 14 amino acids. Germline V gene sequence: CDR1 SEHNR, CDR2 FQNEAQ (reference sequence).

The chain joins TRBV19 to TRBJ2-7; the D gene is possibly TRBD2 (7 bases). The germline V and J ends were trimmed by 9 bases and 2 bases, with 26 bases remaining between them. The V gene's germline CDR1 is LNHDA and CDR2 SQIVND (reference sequence). This CDR3 is built from 17 residues. In nucleotides, the CDR3 is TGTGCCAGCCGTCAGAGGGGGGGGATCGAATTAACCTACGAGCAGTACTTC. This sequence encodes CASRQRGGIELTYEQYF.

This clone was observed once. The chain uses TRBV18 and TRBJ2-7; a weak D match, TRBD2 (6 bases). The CDR3 is made up of 14 amino acids. V lost 2 bases to trimming and J lost 6 bases, with 14 bases between them. Germline CDR1 and CDR2: KGHSH and LQKENI. The CDR3 loop reads CASSPSGGFGEQYV. For the CDR3, the DNA is TGTGCCAGCTCACCATCCGGGGGATTCGGCGAGCAGTACGTC.

The rearrangement links TRBV18 to TRBJ2-5; TRBD1 aligns across 8 bases. The CDR3 spans 13 residues. The V and J ends lost 6 bases and 3 bases, in that order; junction bases with no gene match: 3. The germline V gene has CDR1 KGHSH and CDR2 LQKENI. In nucleotides, the CDR3 is TGTGCCAGCTCCAGACAGGGGAAAGAGACCCAGTACTTC. Its translation: CASSRQGKETQYF.